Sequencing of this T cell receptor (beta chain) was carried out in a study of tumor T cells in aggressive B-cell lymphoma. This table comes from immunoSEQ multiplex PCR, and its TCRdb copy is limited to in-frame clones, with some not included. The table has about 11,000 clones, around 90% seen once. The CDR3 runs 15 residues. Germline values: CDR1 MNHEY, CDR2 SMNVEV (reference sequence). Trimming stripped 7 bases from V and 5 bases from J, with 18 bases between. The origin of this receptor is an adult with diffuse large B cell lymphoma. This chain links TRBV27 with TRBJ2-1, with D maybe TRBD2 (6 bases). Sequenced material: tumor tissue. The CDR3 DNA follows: TGTGCCAGCAACTCCGGGACTGGGAACCACAATGAGCAGTTCTTC. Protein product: CASNSGTGNHNEQFF.